The present entry profiles one T cell receptor beta chain with its context. The PCR ran on 60 Vbeta and 13 Jbeta primers. Sequencing used immunoSEQ multiplex PCR; TCRdb keeps in-frame clones, though not all of them. The data show some 200,000 clones, about 80% seen once. CDR3 length: 14 residues. The germline V gene has CDR1 ENHRY and CDR2 SYGVKD. V shed 2 bases and J shed 7 bases, with 14 bases lying between them. These data originate in a study of cytomegalovirus exposure and HLA in healthy donors. The TCR comes from a girl aged 10 to 17 in good health and CMV-seronegative. Material: PBMCs. The chain uses TRBV10-3 and TRBJ1-1, with D maybe TRBD1 (6 bases). The CDR3 protein is CAISERTVLGEAFF. CDR3 nucleotide sequence: TGTGCCATCAGTGAGAGGACAGTCCTCGGTGAAGCTTTCTTT.